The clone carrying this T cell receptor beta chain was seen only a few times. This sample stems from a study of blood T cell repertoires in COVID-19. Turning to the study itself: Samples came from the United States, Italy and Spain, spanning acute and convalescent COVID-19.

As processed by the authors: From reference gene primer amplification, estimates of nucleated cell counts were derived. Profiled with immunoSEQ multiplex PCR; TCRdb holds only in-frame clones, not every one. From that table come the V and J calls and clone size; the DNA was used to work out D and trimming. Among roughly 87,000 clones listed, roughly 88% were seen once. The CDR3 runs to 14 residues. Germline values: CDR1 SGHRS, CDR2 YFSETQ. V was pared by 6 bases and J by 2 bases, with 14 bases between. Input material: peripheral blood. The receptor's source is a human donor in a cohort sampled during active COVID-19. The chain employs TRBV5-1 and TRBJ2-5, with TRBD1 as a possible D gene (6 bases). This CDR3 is CASTPMTGQETQYF. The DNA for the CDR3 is TGCGCCAGCACCCCAATGACAGGACAAGAGACCCAGTACTTC.